Sequencing of this TCR beta chain was carried out in a study of tumour-infiltrating T cells in Burkitt lymphoma. Turning to the study itself: Survival, overall and progression-free, tracked with productive clonality.

Libraries were prepared by immunoSEQ multiplex PCR; TCRdb keeps only in-frame clonotypes and omits some of them. The table includes about 5,100 clones, about a tenth detected once. Worth noting for this clone: Other nucleotide sequences from this sample produce the same CDR3.

Germline V gene data show CDR1 as SNHLY and CDR2 as FYNNEI. The length of the CDR3 is 14 residues. With 5 bases clipped from V and 4 bases from J, the junction kept 4 bases outside the gene matches. Sequenced: tumor tissue. This chain links TRBV2 with TRBJ1-5; the match to TRBD1 covers 8 bases. This sequence was found in a human donor with diffuse large B-cell lymphoma. The CDR3 sequence: CASSRTGRNQPQHF. CDR3 DNA sequence: TGTGCCAGCAGTCGGACAGGGCGGAATCAGCCCCAGCATTTT.